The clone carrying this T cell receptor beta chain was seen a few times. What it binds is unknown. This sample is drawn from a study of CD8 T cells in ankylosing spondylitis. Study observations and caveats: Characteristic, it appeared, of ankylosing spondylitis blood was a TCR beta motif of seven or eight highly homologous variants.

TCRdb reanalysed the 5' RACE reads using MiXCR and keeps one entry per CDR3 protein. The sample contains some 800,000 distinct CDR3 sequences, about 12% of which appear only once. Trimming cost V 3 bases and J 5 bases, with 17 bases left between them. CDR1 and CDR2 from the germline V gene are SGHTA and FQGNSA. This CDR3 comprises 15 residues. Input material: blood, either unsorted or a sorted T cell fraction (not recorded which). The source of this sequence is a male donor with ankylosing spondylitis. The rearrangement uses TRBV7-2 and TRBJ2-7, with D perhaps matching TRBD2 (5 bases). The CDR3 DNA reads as TGTGCCAGCAGCTTCTTTACCTCCCCCGGGGACGAGCAGTACTTC. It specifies CASSFFTSPGDEQYF.